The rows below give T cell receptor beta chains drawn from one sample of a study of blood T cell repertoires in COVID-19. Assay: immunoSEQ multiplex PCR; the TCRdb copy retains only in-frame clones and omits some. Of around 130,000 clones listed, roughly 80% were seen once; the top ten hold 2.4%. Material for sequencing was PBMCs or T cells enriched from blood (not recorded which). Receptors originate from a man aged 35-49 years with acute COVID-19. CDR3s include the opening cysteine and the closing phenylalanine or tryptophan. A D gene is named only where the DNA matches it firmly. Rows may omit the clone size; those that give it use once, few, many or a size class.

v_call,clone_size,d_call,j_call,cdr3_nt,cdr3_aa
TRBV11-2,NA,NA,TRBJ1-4,TGTGCCAGCAGCTTAGGTCTCAGGGAGGTCGAAAAACTGTTTTTT,CASSLGLREVEKLFF
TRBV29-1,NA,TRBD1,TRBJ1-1,TGCAGCGTCGAGGGACAGGGGGACACTGAAGCTTTCTTT,CSVEGQGDTEAFF
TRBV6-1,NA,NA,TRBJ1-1,TGTGCCAGCCGTGAAGGGAGAGGGTCGAACACTGAAGCTTTCTTT,CASREGRGSNTEAFF
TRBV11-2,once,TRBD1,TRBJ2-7,TGTGCCAGCAGCTTAGGGACAGGGGATATCTACGAGCAGTACTTC,CASSLGTGDIYEQYF
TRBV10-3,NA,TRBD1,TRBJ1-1,TGTGCCATCAGTGAGTCGAACAGGGGTAACACTGAAGCTTTCTTT,CAISESNRGNTEAFF
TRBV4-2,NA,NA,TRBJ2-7,TGTGCCAGCAGCCAAGATTTATCCGGGACAACCTACGAGCAGTACTTC,CASSQDLSGTTYEQYF
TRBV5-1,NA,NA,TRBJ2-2,TGCGCCAGCAGCGTACAGGGAGCCGGGGAGCTGTTTTTT,CASSVQGAGELFF
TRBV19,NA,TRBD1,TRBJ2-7,TGTGCCAGTAGTATTTCCGGGACAGCCTCCTACGAGCAGTACTTC,CASSISGTASYEQYF
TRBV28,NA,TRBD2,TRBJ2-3,TGTGCCGTCCAAGCGGGAGAAGGTACAGATACGCAGTATTTT,CAVQAGEGTDTQYF
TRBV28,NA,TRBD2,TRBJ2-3,TGTGCCGGAGGACCCTCCGGACTAGGGAGGGCAGATACGCAGTATTTT,CAGGPSGLGRADTQYF
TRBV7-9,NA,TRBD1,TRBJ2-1,TGTGCCAGCAGCTTATTAGGGACAGCCAATGAGCAGTTCTTC,CASSLLGTANEQFF
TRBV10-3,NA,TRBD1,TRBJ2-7,TGTGCCATCAGTCCCCGGGACAGGGCCTACGAGCAGTACTTC,CAISPRDRAYEQYF
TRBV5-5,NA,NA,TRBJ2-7,TGTGCCAGCAGCTCGAGCTACGAGCAGTACTTC,CASSSSYEQYF
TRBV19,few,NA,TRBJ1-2,TGTGCCAGTAGTACCTGGGACACCTATGGCTACACCTTC,CASSTWDTYGYTF
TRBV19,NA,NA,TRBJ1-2,TGTGCCAGTAGTATGGGGAGGAGAAAGGCTTATGGCTACACCTTC,CASSMGRRKAYGYTF
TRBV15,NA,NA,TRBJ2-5,TGTGCCACCAGCAGGTGGCAGGGGCCCCTCCAAGAGACCCAGTACTTC,CATSRWQGPLQETQYF
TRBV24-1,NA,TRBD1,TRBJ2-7,TGTGCCACCAGTGATCGGACAGGGGTGAACGAGCAGTACTTC,CATSDRTGVNEQYF
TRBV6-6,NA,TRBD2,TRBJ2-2,TGTGCCAGCAGGCCCCGGGGGGACACCGGGGAGCTGTTTTTT,CASRPRGDTGELFF
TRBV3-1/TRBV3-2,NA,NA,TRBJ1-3,TGTGCCAGCAGCCCCCCAGGGTTTTCTGGAAACACCATATATTTT,CASSPPGFSGNTIYF
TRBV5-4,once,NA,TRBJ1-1,TGTGCCAGCACCCCATTAGCGGGGGTGAACACTGAAGCTTTCTTT,CASTPLAGVNTEAFF
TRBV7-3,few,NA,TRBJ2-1,TGTGCCAGCAGCTTAGGAAGGACAGAGAACAATGAGCAGTTCTTC,CASSLGRTENNEQFF
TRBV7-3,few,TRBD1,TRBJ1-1,TGTGCCAGCAGCAAAGGGACAGGGGAGGGCACTGAAGCTTTCTTT,CASSKGTGEGTEAFF
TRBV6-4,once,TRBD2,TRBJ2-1,TGTGCCAGCAGTGTAGCGGGAGGGGAGTACAATGAGCAGTTCTTC,CASSVAGGEYNEQFF
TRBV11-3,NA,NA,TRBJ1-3,TGTGCCAGCAGCTTAGATCAGGGGAGCTCTGGAAACACCATATATTTT,CASSLDQGSSGNTIYF